The present entry profiles one TCR beta chain with its context. Its specificity is unknown. The sample comes from a study of CD8 T cells in Susac syndrome. General observations from the study: The greatest CD8+ clonal expansion in Susac occurred in TEMRA cells and in active patients.

Susac syndrome patients met recently defined diagnostic criteria for definite or probable disease. From germline, CDR1 is SQVTM and CDR2 ANQGSEA. The V and J ends lost 5 bases and 5 bases respectively, with 13 bases between them. CDR3 size: 12 residues. Random hexamers primed reverse transcription of about 0.45 to 1 ug RNA. The amplification used immunoSEQ multiplex PCR on TCR beta CDR3; it spanned 54 Vbeta and 13 Jbeta. TCRdb fed the immunoSEQ multiplex PCR reads into MiXCR, producing one record per CDR3 protein. The table includes around 100,000 distinct CDR3 sequences, about 95% detected once. The sequenced material came from CD8+ T cells from PBMCs. The gene calls are TRBV29-1 and TRBJ2-7; D may be TRBD2 (6 bases). The sequence was collected from a human donor with Susac syndrome. CDR3 DNA sequence: TGCAGCGTTAACTCGGGACTTGACGAGCAGTACTTC. It is translated as CSVNSGLDEQYF.